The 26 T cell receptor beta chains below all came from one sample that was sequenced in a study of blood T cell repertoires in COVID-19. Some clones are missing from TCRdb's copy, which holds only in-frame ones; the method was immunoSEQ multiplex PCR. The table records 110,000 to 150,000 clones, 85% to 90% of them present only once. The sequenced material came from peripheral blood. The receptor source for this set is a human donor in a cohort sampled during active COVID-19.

Here the CDR3 DNA reads TGTGCCAGCAGTGCCCGGGGACTGACAGCCTACGAGCAGTACTTC. The encoded protein is CASSARGLTAYEQYF. The gene calls are TRBV25-1 and TRBJ2-7; D might be TRBD2 (6 bases). This CDR3 region has 15 residues. Germline-derived CDR1 and CDR2 are MGHDK and SYGVNS. Trimming removed 4 bases from V and 2 bases from J, with 15 bases in between.

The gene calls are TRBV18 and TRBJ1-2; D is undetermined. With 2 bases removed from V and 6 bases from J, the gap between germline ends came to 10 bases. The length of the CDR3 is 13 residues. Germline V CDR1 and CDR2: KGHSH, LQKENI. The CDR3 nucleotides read TGTGCCAGCTCACCAGGGGAGGCGAATGGCTACACCTTC. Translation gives CASSPGEANGYTF.

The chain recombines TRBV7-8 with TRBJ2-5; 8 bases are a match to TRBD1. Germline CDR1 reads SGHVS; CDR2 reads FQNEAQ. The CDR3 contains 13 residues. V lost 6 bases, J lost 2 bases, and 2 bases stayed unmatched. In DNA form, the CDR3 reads TGTGCCAGCAGACACAGGGGGCAAGAGACCCAGTACTTC. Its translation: CASRHRGQETQYF. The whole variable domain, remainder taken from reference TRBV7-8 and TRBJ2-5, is GAGVSQSPRYKVAKRGQDVALRCDPISGHVSLFWYQQALGQGPEFLTYFQNEAQLDKSGLPSDRFFAERPEGSVSTLKIQRTQQEDSAVYLCASRHRGQETQYFGPGTRLLVL.

The CDR3 DNA is TGTGCCAGAAGCTTGGGCGACAGTGGCTCATCCTACGAGCAGTACTTC. Translation gives CARSLGDSGSSYEQYF. This chain uses TRBV5-3 with TRBJ2-7; possibly TRBD1 for D (5 bases). TRBV5-3 carries the ORF label, with uncertain function. Trimming took 0 bases from V and 1 from J, leaving 14 bases between them. The CDR3 consists of 16 residues.

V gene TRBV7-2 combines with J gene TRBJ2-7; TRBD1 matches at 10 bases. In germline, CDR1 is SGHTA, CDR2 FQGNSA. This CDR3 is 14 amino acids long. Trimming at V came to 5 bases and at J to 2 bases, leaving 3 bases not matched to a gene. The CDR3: CASSTGQGAYEQYF. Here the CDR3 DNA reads TGTGCCAGCAGCACTGGACAGGGGGCCTACGAGCAGTACTTC. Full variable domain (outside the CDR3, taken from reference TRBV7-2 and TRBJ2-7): GAGVSQSPSNKVTEKGKDVELRCDPISGHTALYWYRQSLGQGLEFLIYFQGNSAPDKSGLPSDRFSAERTGGSVSTLTIQRTQQEDSAVYLCASSTGQGAYEQYFGPGTRLTVT.

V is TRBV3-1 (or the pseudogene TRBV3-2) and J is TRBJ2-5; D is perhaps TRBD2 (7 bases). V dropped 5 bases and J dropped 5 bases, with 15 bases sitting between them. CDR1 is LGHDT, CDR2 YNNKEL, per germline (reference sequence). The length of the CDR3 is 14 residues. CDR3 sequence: CASSSRGGGETQYF. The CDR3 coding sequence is TGTGCCAGCAGCTCGAGGGGGGGCGGGGAGACCCAGTACTTC.

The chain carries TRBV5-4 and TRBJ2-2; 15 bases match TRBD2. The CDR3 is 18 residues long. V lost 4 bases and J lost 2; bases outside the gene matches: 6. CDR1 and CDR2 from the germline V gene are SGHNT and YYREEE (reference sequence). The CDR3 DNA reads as TGTGCCAGCAGCCTCGGGACTAGCGGGGGGCCCAACACCGGGGAGCTGTTTTTT. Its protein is CASSLGTSGGPNTGELFF. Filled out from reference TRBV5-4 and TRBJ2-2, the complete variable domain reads ETGVTQSPTHLIKTRGQQVTLRCSSQSGHNTVSWYQQALGQGPQFIFQYYREEENGRGNFPPRFSGLQFPNYSSELNVNALELDDSALYLCASSLGTSGGPNTGELFFGEGSRLTVL.

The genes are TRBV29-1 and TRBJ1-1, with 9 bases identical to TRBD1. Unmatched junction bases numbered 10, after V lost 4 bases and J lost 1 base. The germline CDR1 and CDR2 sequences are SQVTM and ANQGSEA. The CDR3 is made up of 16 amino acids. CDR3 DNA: TGCAGCGTTGGGGGACAGGGCAATCGTGGGAACACTGAAGCTTTCTTT. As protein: CSVGGQGNRGNTEAFF.

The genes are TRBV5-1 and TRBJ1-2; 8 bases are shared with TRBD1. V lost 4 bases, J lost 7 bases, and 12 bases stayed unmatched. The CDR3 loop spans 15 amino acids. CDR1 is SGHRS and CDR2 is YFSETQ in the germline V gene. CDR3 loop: CASSQSTQGAVGYTF. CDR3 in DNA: TGCGCCAGCAGCCAGTCTACCCAGGGGGCTGTTGGCTACACCTTC.

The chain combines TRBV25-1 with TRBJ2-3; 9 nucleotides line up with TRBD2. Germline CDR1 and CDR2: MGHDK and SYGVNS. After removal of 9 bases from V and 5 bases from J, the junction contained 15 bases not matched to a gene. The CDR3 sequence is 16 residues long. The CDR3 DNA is TGTGCCAGTGAGGGGGGGCTAGCGGGACGGAAAGATACGCAGTATTTT. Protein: CASEGGLAGRKDTQYF.

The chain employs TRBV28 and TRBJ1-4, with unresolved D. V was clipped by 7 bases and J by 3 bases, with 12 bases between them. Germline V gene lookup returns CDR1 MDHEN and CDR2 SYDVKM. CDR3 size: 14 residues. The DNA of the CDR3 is TGTGCCAGCAATCCTCAGGTTCCTAATGAAAAACTGTTTTTT. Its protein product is CASNPQVPNEKLFF.

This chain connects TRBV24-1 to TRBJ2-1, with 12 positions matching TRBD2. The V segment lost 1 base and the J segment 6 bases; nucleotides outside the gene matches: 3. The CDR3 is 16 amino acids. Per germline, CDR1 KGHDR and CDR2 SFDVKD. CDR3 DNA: TGTGCCACCAGTGATTTACTAGCGGGAGGTGGCAATGAGCAGTTCTTC. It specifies CATSDLLAGGGNEQFF.

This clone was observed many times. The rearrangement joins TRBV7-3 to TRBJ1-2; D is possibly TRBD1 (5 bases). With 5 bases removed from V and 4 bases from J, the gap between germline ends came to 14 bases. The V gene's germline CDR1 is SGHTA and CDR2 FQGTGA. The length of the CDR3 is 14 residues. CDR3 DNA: TGTGCCAGCAGCCCCCTTGACAGCTCCTATGGCTACACCTTC. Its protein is CASSPLDSSYGYTF.

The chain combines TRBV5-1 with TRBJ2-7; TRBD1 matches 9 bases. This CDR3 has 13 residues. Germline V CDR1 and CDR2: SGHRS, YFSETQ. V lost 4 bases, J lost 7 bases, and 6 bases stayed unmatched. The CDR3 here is CASSLDRGLEQYF. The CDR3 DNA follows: TGCGCCAGCAGCCTGGACAGGGGCCTAGAGCAGTACTTC.

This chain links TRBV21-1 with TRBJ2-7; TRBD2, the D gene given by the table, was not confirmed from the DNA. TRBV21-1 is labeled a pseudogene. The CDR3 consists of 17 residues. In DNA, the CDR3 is TGTGCCAGCAGCAGCGGGACTCCACCACCCGGGTCCTACGAGCAGTACTTC. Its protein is CASSSGTPPPGSYEQYF.

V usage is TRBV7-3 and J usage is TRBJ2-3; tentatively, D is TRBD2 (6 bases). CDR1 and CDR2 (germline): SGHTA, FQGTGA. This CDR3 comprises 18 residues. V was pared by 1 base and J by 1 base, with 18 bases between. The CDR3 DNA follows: TGTGCCAGCAGCTTAAAGGCCCCCTACGGGAGTCGCACAGATACGCAGTATTTT. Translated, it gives CASSLKAPYGSRTDTQYF.

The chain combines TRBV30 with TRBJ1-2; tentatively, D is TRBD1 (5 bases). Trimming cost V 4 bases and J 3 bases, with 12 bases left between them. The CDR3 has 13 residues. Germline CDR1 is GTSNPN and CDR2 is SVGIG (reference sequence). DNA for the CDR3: TGTGCCTGGACCCTTAAGGGGTACTATGGCTACACCTTC. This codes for CAWTLKGYYGYTF.

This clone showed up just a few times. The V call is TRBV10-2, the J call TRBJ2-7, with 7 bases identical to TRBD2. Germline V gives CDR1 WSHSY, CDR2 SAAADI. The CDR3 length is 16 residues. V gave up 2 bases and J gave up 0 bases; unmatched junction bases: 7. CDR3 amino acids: CASSEPGRGTSYEQYF. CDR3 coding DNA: TGCGCCAGCAGTGAGCCCGGGCGGGGGACCTCCTACGAGCAGTACTTC.

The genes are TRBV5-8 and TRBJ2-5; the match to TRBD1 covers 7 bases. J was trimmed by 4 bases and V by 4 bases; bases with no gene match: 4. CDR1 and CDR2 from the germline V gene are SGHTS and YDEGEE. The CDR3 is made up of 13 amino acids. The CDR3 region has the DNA TGTGCCAGCAGCGAAAGGGGGCGAGAGACCCAGTACTTC. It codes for CASSERGRETQYF.

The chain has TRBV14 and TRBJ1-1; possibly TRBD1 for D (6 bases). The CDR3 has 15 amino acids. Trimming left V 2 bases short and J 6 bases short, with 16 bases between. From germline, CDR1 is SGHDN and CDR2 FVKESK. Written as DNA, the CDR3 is TGTGCCAGCAGCCAACGGGCCGCACAGGGCGCTGAAGCTTTCTTT. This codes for CASSQRAAQGAEAFF. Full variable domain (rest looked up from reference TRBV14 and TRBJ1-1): EAGVTQFPSHSVIEKGQTVTLRCDPISGHDNLYWYRRVMGKEIKFLLHFVKESKQDESGMPNNRFLAERTGGTYSTLKVQPAELEDSGVYFCASSQRAAQGAEAFFGQGTRLTVV.

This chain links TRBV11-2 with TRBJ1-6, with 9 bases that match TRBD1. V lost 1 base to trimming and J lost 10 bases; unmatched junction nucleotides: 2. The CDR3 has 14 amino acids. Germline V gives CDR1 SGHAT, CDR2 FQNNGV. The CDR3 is CASSLGDRESPLHF. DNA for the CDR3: TGTGCCAGCAGCTTAGGGGACAGGGAATCACCCCTCCACTTT.

The CDR3 sequence is CASGDRYEQYF. In nucleotides, the CDR3 is TGTGCCAGCGGAGACAGATACGAGCAGTACTTC. This rearrangement joins TRBV28 to TRBJ2-7; possible D gene TRBD1, 5 bases. CDR1 is MDHEN, CDR2 SYDVKM, per germline. Trimming cost V 8 bases and J 4 bases, with 9 bases left between them. The CDR3 has 11 amino acids. Full variable domain (rest looked up from reference TRBV28 and TRBJ2-7): DVKVTQSSRYLVKRTGEKVFLECVQDMDHENMFWYRQDPGLGLRLIYFSYDVKMKEKGDIPEGYSVSREKKERFSLILESASTNQTSMYLCASGDRYEQYFGPGTRLTVT.

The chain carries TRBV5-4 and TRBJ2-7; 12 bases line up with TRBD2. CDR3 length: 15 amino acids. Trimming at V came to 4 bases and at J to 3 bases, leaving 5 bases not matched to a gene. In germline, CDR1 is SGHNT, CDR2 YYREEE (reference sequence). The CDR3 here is CASSLGLAGNYEQYF. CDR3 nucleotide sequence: TGTGCCAGCAGCCTAGGACTAGCGGGGAACTACGAGCAGTACTTC.

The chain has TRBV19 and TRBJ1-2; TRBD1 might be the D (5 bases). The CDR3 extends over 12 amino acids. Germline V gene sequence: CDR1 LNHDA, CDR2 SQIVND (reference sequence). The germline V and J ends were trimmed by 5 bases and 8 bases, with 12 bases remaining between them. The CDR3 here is CASSVDSSGYTF. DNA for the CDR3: TGTGCCAGTAGTGTTGACAGTTCCGGCTACACCTTC.

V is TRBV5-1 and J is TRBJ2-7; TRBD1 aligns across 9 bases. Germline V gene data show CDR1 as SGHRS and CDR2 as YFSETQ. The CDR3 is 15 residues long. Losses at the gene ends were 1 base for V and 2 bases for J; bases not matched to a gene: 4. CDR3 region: CASSLTGQGTYEQYF. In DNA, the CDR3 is TGCGCCAGCAGCTTGACCGGACAGGGGACCTACGAGCAGTACTTC.

CDR3 coding DNA: TGTGCCAGCAGTCGATCGGGACAAATCTTGAACAATCAGCCCCAGCATTTT. Protein product: CASSRSGQILNNQPQHF. This chain uses TRBV28 with TRBJ1-5; a possible D gene is TRBD1 (6 bases). This CDR3 is built from 17 residues. Germline V gene sequence: CDR1 MDHEN, CDR2 SYDVKM. Trimming took off 5 bases at V and 3 bases at J, with 20 bases between the two ends.